The sequence of this T cell receptor (beta chain) was determined in a study of OX40 agonist ivuxolimab in advanced cancers. Looking at the study overall: Dose-escalation patients' cancers were hepatocellular carcinoma, melanoma, renal cell or head and neck cancer.

Notes on this clone: What it recognizes is unknown.

Measured with immunoSEQ multiplex PCR; TCRdb has only the in-frame clones, and not every one. The sample has around 60,000 clones; around 80% are singletons. V lost 5 bases, J lost 11 bases, and 11 bases stayed unmatched. The germline CDR1 and CDR2 sequences are PRHDT and FYEKMQ (reference sequence). This CDR3 comprises 15 residues. Study-wide findings and caveats: Normalized T-cell clonal expansion was also low in some nonresponders. Clonal expansion from baseline to week 6 occurred in both CD4+ and CD8+ T cells. Among expanded peripheral T cells, antigen specificity went undetermined.

This sequence originates from an adult with an advanced solid tumor such as melanoma, head and neck, liver or kidney cancer. The sample in question was CD4+ or CD8+ T cells sorted from blood, obtained in a trial of the OX40 agonist ivuxolimab. This sequence joins TRBV13 and TRBJ2-7; 14 positions agree with TRBD2. The CDR3, as DNA: TGTGCCAGCAGCCCACCTGGGACTAGCGGGAGCACAAAGTACTTC. Translating gives CASSPPGTSGSTKYF.